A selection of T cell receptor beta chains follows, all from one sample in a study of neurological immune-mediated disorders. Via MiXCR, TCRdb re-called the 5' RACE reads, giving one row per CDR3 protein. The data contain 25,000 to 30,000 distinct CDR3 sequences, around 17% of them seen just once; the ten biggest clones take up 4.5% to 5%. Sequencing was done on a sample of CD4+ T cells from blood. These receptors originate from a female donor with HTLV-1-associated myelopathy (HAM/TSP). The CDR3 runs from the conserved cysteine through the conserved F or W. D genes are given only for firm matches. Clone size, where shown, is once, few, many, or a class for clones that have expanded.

CASSQNQRQETQYF | TGTGCCAGCAGCCAAAATCAGCGTCAAGAGACCCAGTACTTC | . | many | TRBJ2-5 | TRBV3-1
CSAFGTQGQFF | TGCAGTGCCTTCGGGACCCAGGGGCAGTTCTTC | . | many | TRBJ2-1 | TRBV20-1
CASSWTSGGSYEQYF | TGTGCCAGCAGCTGGACTAGCGGGGGGTCGTACGAGCAGTACTTC | TRBD2 | many | TRBJ2-7 | TRBV7-2
CASSLEGPGGPEQYF | TGTGCCAGCAGCTTAGAGGGGCCGGGAGGGCCCGAGCAGTACTTC | TRBD2 | many | TRBJ2-7 | TRBV7-2
CASSLDRVEAFF | TGTGCCAGCAGCCTAGACAGGGTTGAAGCTTTCTTT | TRBD1 | many | TRBJ1-1 | TRBV7-2
CSAPSGSTDTQYF | TGCAGTGCCCCAAGTGGAAGCACAGATACGCAGTATTTT | . | many | TRBJ2-3 | TRBV20-1
CATRARYNSPLHF | TGTGCCACCAGGGCCAGATATAATTCACCCCTCCACTTT | . | many | TRBJ1-6 | TRBV15
CASTWDRNSPLHF | TGTGCCAGCACCTGGGACAGGAATTCACCCCTCCACTTT | TRBD1 | many | TRBJ1-6 | TRBV7-2
CATSDGAYTGELFF | TGTGCCACCAGTGACGGGGCGTACACCGGGGAGCTGTTTTTT | . | many | TRBJ2-2 | TRBV24-1
CATSRGGLYEQYF | TGTGCCACCAGCAGGGGGGGTCTCTACGAGCAGTACTTC | . | few | TRBJ2-7 | TRBV15
CSAGQAGGLYEQYF | TGCAGTGCGGGGCAAGCGGGGGGCCTTTACGAGCAGTACTTC | TRBD2 | many | TRBJ2-7 | TRBV20-1
CSALISGDTGELFF | TGCAGTGCTCTAATATCAGGGGATACCGGGGAGCTGTTTTTT | . | many | TRBJ2-2 | TRBV20-1
CASSSPQTPGELFF | TGTGCCAGCAGTTCACCTCAGACACCCGGGGAGCTGTTTTTT | . | many | TRBJ2-2 | TRBV6-6
CASSRPQETQYF | TGTGCCAGCAGCCGCCCCCAAGAGACCCAGTACTTC | . | medium-sized | TRBJ2-5 | TRBV3-1
CASSWRGVEQYF | TGTGCCAGCAGTTGGCGGGGGGTCGAGCAGTACTTC | TRBD2 | many | TRBJ2-7 | TRBV28
CASTVYGGVGETQYF | TGCGCCAGCACCGTATATGGCGGGGTGGGAGAGACCCAGTACTTC | . | many | TRBJ2-5 | TRBV5-1
CSASLRRGEETQYF | TGCAGTGCTAGCCTCCGGCGCGGGGAGGAGACCCAGTACTTC | . | few | TRBJ2-5 | TRBV20-1
CASSPGVQPGNTIYF | TGCGCCAGCAGCCCTGGTGTTCAGCCTGGAAACACCATATATTTT | . | many | TRBJ1-3 | TRBV4-1
CASSQERLAATGELFF | TGTGCCAGCAGCCAAGAGAGACTAGCTGCTACCGGGGAGCTGTTTTTT | TRBD2 | many | TRBJ2-2 | TRBV4-2
CSASPNGGPYNEQFF | TGCAGTGCTAGCCCTAACGGGGGGCCCTACAATGAGCAGTTCTTC | . | many | TRBJ2-1 | TRBV20-1
CASSPGGAGDKNIQYF | TGTGCCAGCAGCCCGGGTGGGGCGGGGGACAAAAACATTCAGTACTTC | TRBD2 | many | TRBJ2-4 | TRBV4-2
CASSLVAEAEAFF | TGTGCCAGCAGCTTAGTGGCGGAAGCTGAAGCTTTCTTT | . | many | TRBJ1-1 | TRBV7-2
CASSLVSPLNSPLHF | TGTGCCAGCAGCTTAGTCAGCCCCCTTAATTCACCCCTCCACTTT | . | many | TRBJ1-6 | TRBV7-9
CASNRWKAGGRSSYEQYF | TGTGCCAGTAACCGATGGAAAGCGGGAGGCCGAAGCTCCTACGAGCAGTACTTC | TRBD2 | many | TRBJ2-7 | TRBV19
CASRKGGGNYGYTF | TGTGCCAGCAGAAAGGGCGGGGGAAACTATGGCTACACCTTC | . | many | TRBJ1-2 | TRBV28
CSVATGAYEQYF | TGCAGCGTTGCGACAGGGGCCTACGAGCAGTACTTC | TRBD1 | many | TRBJ2-7 | TRBV29-1
CSVEWGVAGALNEQYF | TGCAGCGTTGAATGGGGGGTAGCGGGAGCCCTGAACGAGCAGTACTTC | TRBD2 | . | TRBJ2-7 | TRBV29-1
CSVVQGGNTGELFF | TGCAGCGTTGTACAGGGGGGGAACACCGGGGAGCTGTTTTTT | TRBD1 | many | TRBJ2-2 | TRBV29-1
CASRTREGDTQYF | TGCGCCAGCAGGACGCGGGAGGGAGATACGCAGTATTTT | TRBD2 | many | TRBJ2-3 | TRBV5-1
CSAGEADRGDNSPLHF | TGCAGTGCTGGGGAGGCGGACAGGGGTGACAATTCACCCCTCCACTTT | TRBD1 | many | TRBJ1-6 | TRBV20-1
CASSSQGARNTEAFF | TGCGCCAGCAGCTCCCAGGGGGCGAGGAACACTGAAGCTTTCTTT | TRBD1 | many | TRBJ1-1 | TRBV5-1
CASSYSGLNSPLHF | TGCGCCAGCAGCTACTCGGGACTGAATTCACCCCTCCACTTT | . | many | TRBJ1-6 | TRBV5-1
CASSKRLDNNEQFF | TGTGCCAGCAGCAAACGACTGGACAACAATGAGCAGTTCTTT | . | . | TRBJ2-1 | TRBV7-2
CSASVTDSNQPQHF | TGCAGTGCTAGTGTAACAGATAGCAATCAGCCCCAGCATTTT | . | many | TRBJ1-5 | TRBV20-1
CASSGSTIQETQYF | TGTGCCAGCAGTGGCTCTACGATCCAAGAGACCCAGTACTTC | . | many | TRBJ2-5 | TRBV6-2/TRBV6-3
CSAKTGGYGYTF | TGCAGTGCCAAGACAGGGGGCTATGGCTACACCTTC | TRBD1 | many | TRBJ1-2 | TRBV20-1
CSAKPGLAGGDTEDLFF | TGCAGTGCTAAGCCGGGACTAGCGGGAGGTGACACCGAGGATCTGTTTTTT | TRBD2 | . | TRBJ2-2 | TRBV20-1
CASSLVQGADGYTF | TGCGCCAGCAGCTTGGTGCAGGGGGCGGATGGCTACACCTTC | TRBD1 | . | TRBJ1-2 | TRBV5-1
CASSLGDNTGYGYTF | TGCGCCAGCAGCTTGGGGGACAACACCGGCTATGGCTACACCTTC | . | many | TRBJ1-2 | TRBV5-1
CSAQPAEMAETQYF | TGCAGTGCCCAGCCCGCGGAAATGGCAGAGACCCAGTACTTC | . | many | TRBJ2-5 | TRBV20-1
CAISEGGDYGYTF | TGTGCCATCAGTGAAGGAGGGGACTATGGCTACACCTTC | . | many | TRBJ1-2 | TRBV10-3
CASSFYICSARAGTGDSPLHF | . | . | . | TRBJ1-6 | TRBV5-1
CASSYDWSSLYEQYF | TGTGCCAGCAGTTACGACTGGTCTTCCCTCTACGAGCAGTACTTC | . | . | TRBJ2-7 | TRBV6-5
CASSFLAGADTQYF | TGTGCCAGCAGCTTCCTAGCGGGCGCAGATACGCAGTATTTT | TRBD2 | many | TRBJ2-3 | TRBV5-5
CASQDRVNTEAFF | TGTGCCAGCCAAGACAGGGTCAACACTGAAGCTTTCTTT | TRBD1 | many | TRBJ1-1 | TRBV25-1
CASNEAGRGTEAFF | TGTGCCAGTAATGAGGCGGGGCGGGGCACTGAAGCTTTCTTT | . | many | TRBJ1-1 | TRBV19
CASSNLIGGADTQYF | TGTGCCAGCAGCAACCTAATTGGGGGAGCAGATACGCAGTATTTT | . | medium-sized | TRBJ2-3 | TRBV6-5
CASSFLSLRGPGNKPQHF | TGTGCCAGCAGTTTTTTATCCCTCAGGGGGCCGGGCAATAAGCCCCAGCATTTT | TRBD1 | . | TRBJ1-5 | TRBV28
CASSPRMGEFGGYTF | TGTGCCAGCAGTCCACGGATGGGGGAGTTTGGTGGCTACACCTTC | . | many | TRBJ1-2 | TRBV6-2/TRBV6-3
CAISESGDSPLHF | TGTGCCATCAGTGAGTCCGGGGATTCACCCCTCCACTTT | . | many | TRBJ1-6 | TRBV10-3
CASSRLTDSRKDTQYF | TGTGCCAGCAGCCGTCTTACCGATAGTCGTAAGGATACGCAGTATTTT | . | many | TRBJ2-3 | TRBV7-2
CASSLDRGVDEQFF | TGTGCCAGCAGCCTTGACCGGGGGGTCGATGAGCAGTTCTTC | TRBD2 | once | TRBJ2-1 | TRBV2
CSASGGLYGYTF | TGCAGTGCTTCCGGGGGCCTCTATGGCTACACCTTC | . | many | TRBJ1-2 | TRBV20-1
CASSCKGGDTQYF | TGCGCCAGCAGCTGTAAAGGGGGGGATACACAGTATTTT | . | . | TRBJ2-3 | TRBV5-1